The present T cell receptor beta chain was sequenced within a study of blood T cell repertoires in COVID-19. In the study overall: The study drew acute and convalescent COVID-19 samples from the United States, Italy and Spain.

Original processing methods: Reference gene primers were amplified, and this amplification served to estimate nucleated cell counts. Generated by immunoSEQ multiplex PCR, the TCRdb table keeps only in-frame clones and is missing some. V and J calls and clone size are copied from that table; D and trimming were computed from the DNA. The table lists under 300,000 clones, more than 75% of them singletons. This CDR3 has 15 amino acids. V was shortened by 0 bases and J by 5 bases, with 12 bases between the two germline ends. Germline V gene lookup returns CDR1 LGHDT and CDR2 YNNKEL (reference sequence). This rearrangement joins TRBV3-1 (or the pseudogene TRBV3-2) to TRBJ2-3; tentative D call: TRBD2 (5 bases). Sequencing input: peripheral blood. This receptor was taken from a woman aged 60-70 years with active or convalescent COVID-19. The CDR3 sequence: CASSQEWQAGDTQYF. The CDR3 bases are TGTGCCAGCAGCCAAGAATGGCAGGCGGGAGATACGCAGTATTTT.